One T cell receptor (beta chain) is described in this entry. What it recognizes is unknown. This specimen belongs to a study of shared clonotypes between healthy human individuals. Study details: Ranging from 18 to 49 in age, donors were a couple of women and a few men. Study outcomes and limitations: Sequencing of the sorted subsets was shown by rarefaction to be incomplete despite large depth.

CD45RO-negative CD8 cells positively selected for CCR7 made up the naive population, which excluded terminally differentiated effector memory CD45RA+ cells. Among the donors, all were Caucasian adults who lived in Nashville, Tennessee. V lost 0 bases to trimming and J lost 5 bases, with 10 bases between them. The V gene's germline CDR1 is MNHNY and CDR2 SVGAGI (reference sequence). The CDR3 covers 15 residues. The assay was carried out at the deep level. The repertoire was sequenced with immunoSEQ multiplex PCR; TCRdb's copy has only in-frame clones and lacks some. The sample has roughly 2,000,000 clones, about 95% seen once.

The sequenced material came from naive CD8+ T cells sorted from blood. J is TRBJ2-2 and V is TRBV6-6; D might be TRBD1 (5 bases). The source is a man younger than 35 in good health. The CDR3 here is CASSYSSGQTGELFF. For the CDR3, the DNA is TGTGCCAGCAGTTACTCCTCAGGGCAGACCGGGGAGCTGTTTTTT.